This is a list of T cell receptor beta chains from one sample in a study of OX40 agonist ivuxolimab in advanced cancers. Assay used: immunoSEQ multiplex PCR; TCRdb lists only in-frame clones, some missing. This sample has around 62,000 clones, with around 89% found just once. Sample: CD4+ or CD8+ T cells sorted from blood, taken in a trial of the OX40 agonist ivuxolimab. All receptors derive from an adult with an advanced solid tumor such as melanoma, head and neck, liver or kidney cancer. CDR3s include the opening cysteine and the closing phenylalanine or tryptophan.

v_call,j_call,cdr3_aa
TRBV9,TRBJ2-2,CASSAPGTGGTGELFF
TRBV5-4,TRBJ2-5,CASSPPLQETQYF
TRBV5-4,TRBJ1-2,CASSLTGGNMDGYTF
TRBV30,TRBJ2-1,CAWSPARTVKFF
TRBV7-9,TRBJ2-3,CASSIKGLAGVGSTDTQYF
TRBV5-1,TRBJ1-2,CASSPSNRGTGYGYTF
TRBV10-1,TRBJ1-3,CASSEETEVGGNTIYF
TRBV7-9,TRBJ2-3,CASSYPPGGGLTDTQYF
TRBV9,TRBJ2-3,CASSDGSSEGTQYF
TRBV2,TRBJ1-1,CASSPAGHTEAFF
TRBV11-2,TRBJ2-1,CASSFPGEQFF
TRBV30,TRBJ2-2,CAAGAGELFF
TRBV27,TRBJ2-5,CASSPYPGTAKETQYF
TRBV5-6,TRBJ2-7,CASSMGWGRYEQYF
TRBV4-1,TRBJ2-1,CASSQDRNENEQFF
TRBV4-1,TRBJ2-7,CASSHFVAGGGYEQYF
TRBV27,TRBJ2-1,CASSLDGWGNEQFF
TRBV5-6,TRBJ2-3,CASSLGALASGRRDTQYF
TRBV27,TRBJ1-5,CASSWTPNQPQHF
TRBV13,TRBJ2-5,CASSQQTGGRGGQETQYF
TRBV29-1,TRBJ1-2,CSVRTGEGYTF
TRBV2,TRBJ1-5,CASSEWPAREDQPQHF
TRBV12-1,TRBJ2-4,CASSDRSRGSIAKNIQYF
TRBV7-3,TRBJ2-1,CASSSIAAAYNEQFF
TRBV27,TRBJ1-2,CASSLTTGGHGYTF
TRBV7-9,TRBJ2-7,CASSRESRREQYF
TRBV7-8,TRBJ2-7,CASSSSPVQGSRSYEQYF
TRBV4-1,TRBJ2-7,CASSPGQGTYEQYF
TRBV18,TRBJ2-1,CASSPDRGMKGEQFF
TRBV10-3,TRBJ1-2,CATLLSLNYGYTF
TRBV5-8,TRBJ2-5,CASSLAGFPSLETQYF
TRBV19,TRBJ2-1,CASSPQLDEQFF
TRBV25-1,TRBJ2-1,CASSSFGRAGGNEQFF
TRBV28,TRBJ1-1,CASSPLRQATEAFF
TRBV5-1,TRBJ2-5,CASSPGLAAQETQYF
TRBV2,TRBJ1-6,CASSEGINSPLHF
TRBV2,TRBJ2-1,CASRAGGYNEQFF
TRBV7-9,TRBJ2-4,CASSPLVGGTENIQYF